This is a list of T cell receptor beta chains from one sample in a study of CD8 T cells in ankylosing spondylitis. TCRdb redid the calling of the 5' RACE reads with MiXCR, one entry per CDR3 protein. The sample contains 250,000 or so distinct CDR3 sequences, about 10% of which appear only once. The sample comprised blood, either unsorted or a sorted T cell fraction (not recorded which). Receptors were obtained from a male donor with ankylosing spondylitis or in good health (not recorded which). CDR3s include the opening cysteine and the closing phenylalanine or tryptophan. The D gene is left open where the match is weak. Clone size is shown for a subset of rows, as once, few, many or a class of expanded clone.

size	V	J	D	CDR3	DNA
many	TRBV12-3/TRBV12-4	TRBJ2-4	NA	CASTLTRNIQYF	TGTGCCAGCACCCTGACCAGAAACATTCAGTACTTC
many	TRBV25-1	TRBJ2-3	TRBD2	CASSEYRLAGATDTQYF	TGTGCCAGCAGTGAATATAGGCTCGCGGGAGCGACAGATACGCAGTATTTT
many	TRBV12-3/TRBV12-4	TRBJ1-5	NA	CASSFGISWGNQPQHF	TGTGCCAGCAGTTTCGGTATCAGCTGGGGCAATCAGCCCCAGCATTTT
many	TRBV12-3/TRBV12-4	TRBJ1-1	NA	CASKEQSGAVFF	TGTGCCAGCAAGGAGCAATCAGGGGCGGTTTTCTTT
many	TRBV5-1	TRBJ2-1	NA	CASSVGVTSYNEQFF	TGCGCCAGCAGCGTCGGGGTAACGTCCTACAATGAGCAGTTCTTC
NA	TRBV30	TRBJ1-5	NA	CAWSVWGNQPQHF	TGTGCCTGGAGTGTGTGGGGGAATCAGCCCCAGCATTTT
few	TRBV10-1	TRBJ1-6	NA	CASSEGTGKSPLHF	TGCGCCAGCAGTGAAGGAACAGGGAAGTCACCCCTCCACTTT
many	TRBV27	TRBJ2-2	NA	CASSFKDTGELFF	TGTGCCAGCAGTTTCAAGGACACCGGGGAGCTGTTTTTT
few	TRBV9	TRBJ2-5	TRBD2	CASSGPGGTRGTQYF	TGTGCCAGCAGCGGCCCCGGCGGGACTAGAGGGACCCAGTACTTC
many	TRBV5-1	TRBJ2-7	TRBD2	CASSSSGGVPYEQYF	TGCGCCAGCAGCTCTAGCGGGGGGGTTCCCTACGAGCAGTACTTC
many	TRBV18	TRBJ2-5	TRBD2	CASSRSSGQETQYF	TGTGCCAGCTCACGGTCTAGCGGACAAGAGACCCAGTACTTC
many	TRBV20-1	TRBJ1-1	TRBD1	CSAQDRGKTEAFF	TGCAGTGCTCAGGACAGGGGGAAGACTGAAGCTTTCTTT